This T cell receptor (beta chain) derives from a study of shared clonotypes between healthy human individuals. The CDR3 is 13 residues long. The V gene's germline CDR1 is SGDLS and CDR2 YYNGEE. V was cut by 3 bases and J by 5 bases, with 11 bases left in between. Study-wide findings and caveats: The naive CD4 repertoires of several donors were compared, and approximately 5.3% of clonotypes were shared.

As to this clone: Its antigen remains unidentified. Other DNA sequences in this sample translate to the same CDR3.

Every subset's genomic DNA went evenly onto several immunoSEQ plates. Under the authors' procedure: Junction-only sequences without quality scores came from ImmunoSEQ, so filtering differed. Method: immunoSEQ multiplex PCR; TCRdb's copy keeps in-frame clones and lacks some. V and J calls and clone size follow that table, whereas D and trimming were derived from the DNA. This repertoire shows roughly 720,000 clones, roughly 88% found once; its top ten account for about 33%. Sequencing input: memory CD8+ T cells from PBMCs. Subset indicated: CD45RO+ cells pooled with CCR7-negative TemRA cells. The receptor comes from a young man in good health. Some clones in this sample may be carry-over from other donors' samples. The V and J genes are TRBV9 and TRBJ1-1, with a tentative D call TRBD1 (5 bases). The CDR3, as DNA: TGTGCCAGCAGCGCGGGTGAGGGGACTGAAGCTTTCTTT. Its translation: CASSAGEGTEAFF.